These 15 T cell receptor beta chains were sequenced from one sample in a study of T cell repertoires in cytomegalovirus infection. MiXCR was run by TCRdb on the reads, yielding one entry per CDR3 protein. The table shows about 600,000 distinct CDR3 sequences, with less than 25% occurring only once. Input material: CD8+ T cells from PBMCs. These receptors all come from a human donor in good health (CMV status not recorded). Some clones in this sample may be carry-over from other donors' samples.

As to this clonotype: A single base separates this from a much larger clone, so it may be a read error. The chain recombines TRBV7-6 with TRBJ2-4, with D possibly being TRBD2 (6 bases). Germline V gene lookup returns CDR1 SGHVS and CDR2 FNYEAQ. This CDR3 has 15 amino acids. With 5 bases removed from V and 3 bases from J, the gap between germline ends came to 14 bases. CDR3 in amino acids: CASSALLAVKNIQYF. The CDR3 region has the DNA TGTGCCAGCAGCGCACTACTAGCCGTCAAAAACATTCAGTACTTC.

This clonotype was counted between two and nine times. CDR3 bases: TGTGCCAGCAGCTCCCCCGCCCGTCTTAAGAACACCGGGGAGCTGTTTTTT. It specifies CASSSPARLKNTGELFF. The rearrangement joins TRBV7-9 to TRBJ2-2; no clear D gene. The CDR3 has 17 residues. The germline V and J ends were trimmed by 4 bases and 1 base, with 16 bases remaining between them. The germline V gene encodes CDR1 SEHNR and CDR2 FQNEAQ (reference sequence).

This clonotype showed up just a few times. The DNA for the CDR3 is TGTGCCAGCAGTCGGCTAGCGGGGAGGACCCAGTACTTC. This encodes CASSRLAGRTQYF. The chain uses TRBV2 and TRBJ2-5, with TRBD2 matching over 9 bases. Germline V CDR1 and CDR2: SNHLY, FYNNEI. This CDR3 spans 13 amino acids. Trimming cost V 5 bases and J 7 bases; bases outside gene matches: 5. Filled out from reference TRBV2 and TRBJ2-5, the complete variable domain reads EPEVTQTPSHQVTQMGQEVILRCVPISNHLYFYWYRQILGQKVEFLVSFYNNEISEKSEIFDDQFSVERPDGSNFTLKIRSTKLEDSAMYFCASSRLAGRTQYFGPGTRLLVL.

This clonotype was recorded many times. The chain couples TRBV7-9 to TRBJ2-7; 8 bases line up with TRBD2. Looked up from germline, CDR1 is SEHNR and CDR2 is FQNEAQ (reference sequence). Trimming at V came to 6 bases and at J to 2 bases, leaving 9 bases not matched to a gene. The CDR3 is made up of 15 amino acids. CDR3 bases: TGTGCCAGCAGGGGAGGACTAGCCGACCCCTACGAGCAGTACTTC. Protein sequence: CASRGGLADPYEQYF.

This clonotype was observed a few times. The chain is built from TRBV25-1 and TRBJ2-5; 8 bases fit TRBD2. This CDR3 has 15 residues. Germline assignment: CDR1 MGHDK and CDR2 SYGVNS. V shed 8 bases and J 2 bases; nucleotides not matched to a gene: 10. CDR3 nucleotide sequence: TGTGCCAGCGCTGGGGGGCTAGCGGGTCAAGAGACCCAGTACTTC. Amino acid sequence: CASAGGLAGQETQYF.

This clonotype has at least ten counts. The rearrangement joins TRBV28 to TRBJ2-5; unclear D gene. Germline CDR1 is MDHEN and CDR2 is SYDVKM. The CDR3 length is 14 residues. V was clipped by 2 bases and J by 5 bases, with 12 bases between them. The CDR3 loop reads CASSLKEPWETQYF. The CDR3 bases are TGTGCCAGCAGTTTAAAAGAGCCATGGGAGACCCAGTACTTC.

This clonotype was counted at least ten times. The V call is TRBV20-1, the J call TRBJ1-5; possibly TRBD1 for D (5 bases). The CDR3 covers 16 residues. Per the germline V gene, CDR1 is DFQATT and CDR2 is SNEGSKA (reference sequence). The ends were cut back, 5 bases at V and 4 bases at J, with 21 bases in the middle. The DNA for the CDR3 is TGCAGTGCTCCTCTCGGGACTTCCTCGAGGAATCAGCCCCAGCATTTT. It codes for CSAPLGTSSRNQPQHF.

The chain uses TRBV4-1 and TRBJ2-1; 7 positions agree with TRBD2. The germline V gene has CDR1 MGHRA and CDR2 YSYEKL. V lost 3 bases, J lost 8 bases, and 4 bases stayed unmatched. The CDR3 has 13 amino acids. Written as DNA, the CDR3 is TGCGCCAGCAGCCATACTGCGGGGGATGAGCAGTTCTTC. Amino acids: CASSHTAGDEQFF.

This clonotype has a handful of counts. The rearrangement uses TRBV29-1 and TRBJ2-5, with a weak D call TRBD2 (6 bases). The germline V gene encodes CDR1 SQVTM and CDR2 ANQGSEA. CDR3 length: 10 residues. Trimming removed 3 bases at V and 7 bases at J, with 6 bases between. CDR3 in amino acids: CSVDGGTQYF. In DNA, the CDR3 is TGCAGCGTTGACGGGGGGACCCAGTACTTC.

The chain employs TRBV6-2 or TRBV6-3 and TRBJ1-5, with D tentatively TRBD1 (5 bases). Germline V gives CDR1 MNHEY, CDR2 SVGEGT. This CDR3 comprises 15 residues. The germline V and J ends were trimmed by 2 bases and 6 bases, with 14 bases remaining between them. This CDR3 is CASSYGTLDGQPQHF. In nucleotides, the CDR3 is TGTGCCAGCAGTTACGGGACCCTGGACGGTCAGCCCCAGCATTTT.

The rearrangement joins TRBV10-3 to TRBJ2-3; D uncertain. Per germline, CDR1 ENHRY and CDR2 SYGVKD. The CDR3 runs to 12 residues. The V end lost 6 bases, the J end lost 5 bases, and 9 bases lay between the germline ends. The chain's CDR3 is CAISTQRDTQYF. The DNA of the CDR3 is TGTGCCATCAGCACCCAGAGAGATACGCAGTATTTT.

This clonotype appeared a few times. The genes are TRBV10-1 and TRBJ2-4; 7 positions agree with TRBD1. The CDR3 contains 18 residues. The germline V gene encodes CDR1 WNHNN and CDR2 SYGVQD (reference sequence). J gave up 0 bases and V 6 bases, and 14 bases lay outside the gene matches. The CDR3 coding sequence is TGCGCCAGCAGCCCCCCCCAGACAGGGTATGGAGCCAAAAACATTCAGTACTTC. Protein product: CASSPPQTGYGAKNIQYF.

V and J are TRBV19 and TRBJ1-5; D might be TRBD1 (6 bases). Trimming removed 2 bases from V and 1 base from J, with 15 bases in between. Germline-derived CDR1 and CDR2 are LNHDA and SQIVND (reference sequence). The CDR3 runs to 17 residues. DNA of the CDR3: TGTGCCAGTAGTATATACTTTCGGGGGCCCAGCAATCAGCCCCAGCATTTT. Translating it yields CASSIYFRGPSNQPQHF.

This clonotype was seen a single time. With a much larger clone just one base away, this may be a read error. CDR3 DNA sequence: TGTGCCAGCGGAGGACAGGTGAACCCCGGGGAGCTGTTTTTT. This gives the protein CASGGQVNPGELFF. The rearrangement uses TRBV6-2 or TRBV6-3 and TRBJ2-2, with TRBD1 matching 7 bases. This CDR3 is built from 14 residues. Germline assignment: CDR1 MNHEY and CDR2 SVGEGT.

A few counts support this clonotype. The CDR3 loop is CASSLAAGEKLFF. For the CDR3, the DNA is TGTGCCAGCAGCCTTGCGGCAGGGGAAAAACTGTTTTTT. The chain carries TRBV12-3 or TRBV12-4 and TRBJ1-4; possibly TRBD1 for D (5 bases). This CDR3 spans 13 amino acids. V lost 6 bases and J 8 bases, leaving 13 bases between the germline ends.